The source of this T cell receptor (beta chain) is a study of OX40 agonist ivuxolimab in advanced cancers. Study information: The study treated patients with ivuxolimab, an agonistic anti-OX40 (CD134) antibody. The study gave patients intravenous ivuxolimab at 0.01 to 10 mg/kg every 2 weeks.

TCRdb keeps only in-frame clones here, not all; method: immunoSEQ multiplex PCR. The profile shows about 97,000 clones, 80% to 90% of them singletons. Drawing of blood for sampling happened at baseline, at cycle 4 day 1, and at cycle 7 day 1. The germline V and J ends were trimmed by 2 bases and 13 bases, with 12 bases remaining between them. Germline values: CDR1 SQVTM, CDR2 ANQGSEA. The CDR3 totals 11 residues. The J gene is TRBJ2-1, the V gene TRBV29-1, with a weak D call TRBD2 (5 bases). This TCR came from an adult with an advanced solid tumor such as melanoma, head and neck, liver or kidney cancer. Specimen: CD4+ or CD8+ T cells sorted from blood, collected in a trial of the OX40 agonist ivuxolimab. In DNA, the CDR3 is TGCAGCGTTGAAAAGCGGACGAGTCAGTTCTTC. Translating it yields CSVEKRTSQFF.